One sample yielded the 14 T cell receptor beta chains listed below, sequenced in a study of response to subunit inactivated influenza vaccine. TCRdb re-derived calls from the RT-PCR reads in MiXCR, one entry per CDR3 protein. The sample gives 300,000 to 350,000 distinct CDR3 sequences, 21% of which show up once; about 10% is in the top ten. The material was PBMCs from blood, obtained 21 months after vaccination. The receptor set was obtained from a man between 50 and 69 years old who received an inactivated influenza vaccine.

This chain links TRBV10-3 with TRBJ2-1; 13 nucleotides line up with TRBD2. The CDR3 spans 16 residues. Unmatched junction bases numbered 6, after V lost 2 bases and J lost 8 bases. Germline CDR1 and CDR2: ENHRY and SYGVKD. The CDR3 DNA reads TGTGCCATCAGTGAGGGGACTAGCGGGATTGAAGATGAGCAGTTCTTC. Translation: CAISEGTSGIEDEQFF.

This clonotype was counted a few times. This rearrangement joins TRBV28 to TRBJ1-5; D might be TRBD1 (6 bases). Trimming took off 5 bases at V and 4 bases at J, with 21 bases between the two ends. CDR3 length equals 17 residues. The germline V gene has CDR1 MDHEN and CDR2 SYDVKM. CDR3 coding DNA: TGTGCCAGCAGTCCGCCAACAGGGAAAGGAGGAAATCAGCCCCAGCATTTT. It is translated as CASSPPTGKGGNQPQHF.

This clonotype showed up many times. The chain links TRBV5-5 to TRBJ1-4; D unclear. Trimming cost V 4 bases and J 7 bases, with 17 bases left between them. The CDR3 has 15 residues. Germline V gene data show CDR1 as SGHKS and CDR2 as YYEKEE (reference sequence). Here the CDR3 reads CASSPSSRGGEKLFF. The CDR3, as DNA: TGTGCCAGCAGCCCCTCGTCGAGAGGTGGTGAAAAACTGTTTTTT.

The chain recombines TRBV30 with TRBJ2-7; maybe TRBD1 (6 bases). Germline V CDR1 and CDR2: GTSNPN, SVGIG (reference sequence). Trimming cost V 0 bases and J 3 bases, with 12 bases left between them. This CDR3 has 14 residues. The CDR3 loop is CAWSVSGAGYEQYF. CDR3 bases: TGTGCCTGGAGTGTATCAGGGGCGGGCTACGAGCAGTACTTC.

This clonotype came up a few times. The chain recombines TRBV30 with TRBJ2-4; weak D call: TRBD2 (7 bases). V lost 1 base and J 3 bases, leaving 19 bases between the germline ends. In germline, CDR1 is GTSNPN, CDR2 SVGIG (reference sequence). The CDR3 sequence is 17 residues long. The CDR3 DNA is TGTGCCTGGAGTGACACGGGGGGCGCATTCGGCAAAAACATTCAGTACTTC. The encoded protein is CAWSDTGGAFGKNIQYF.

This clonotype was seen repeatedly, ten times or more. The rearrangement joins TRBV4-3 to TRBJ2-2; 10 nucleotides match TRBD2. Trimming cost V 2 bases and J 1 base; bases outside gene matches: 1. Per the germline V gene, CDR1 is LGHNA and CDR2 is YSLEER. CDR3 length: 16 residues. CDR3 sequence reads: CASSQRLAGNTGELFF. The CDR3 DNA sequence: TGCGCCAGCAGCCAAAGACTAGCGGGGAACACCGGGGAGCTGTTTTTT.

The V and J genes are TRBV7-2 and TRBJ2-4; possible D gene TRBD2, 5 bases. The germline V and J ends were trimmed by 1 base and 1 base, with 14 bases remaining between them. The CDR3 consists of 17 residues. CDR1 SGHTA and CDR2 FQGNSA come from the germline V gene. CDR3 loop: CASSLGTLSWAKNIQYF. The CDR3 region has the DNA TGTGCCAGCAGCTTAGGGACTCTCTCTTGGGCCAAAAACATTCAGTACTTC.

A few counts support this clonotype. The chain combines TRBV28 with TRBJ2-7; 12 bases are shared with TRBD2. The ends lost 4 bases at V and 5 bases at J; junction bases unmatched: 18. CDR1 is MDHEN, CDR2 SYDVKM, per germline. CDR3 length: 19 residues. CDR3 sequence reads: CASSSYKETSGRSLDEQYF. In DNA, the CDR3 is TGTGCCAGCAGTTCCTACAAAGAGACTAGCGGGAGATCTTTGGACGAGCAGTACTTC.

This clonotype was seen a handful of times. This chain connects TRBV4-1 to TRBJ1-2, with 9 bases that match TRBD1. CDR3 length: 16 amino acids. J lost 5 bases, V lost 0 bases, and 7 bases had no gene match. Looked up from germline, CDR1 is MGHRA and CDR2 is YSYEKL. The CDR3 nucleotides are TGCGCCAGCAGCCAAGATCCGGACAGGGGCGGATATGGCTACACCTTC. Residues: CASSQDPDRGGYGYTF.

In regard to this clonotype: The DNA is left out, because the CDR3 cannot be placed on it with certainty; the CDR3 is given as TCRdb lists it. Here the CDR3 reads CSVGQGAGSYEQYF. This chain links TRBV29-1 with TRBJ2-7; the DNA was not used to check the table's D call, TRBD1. The CDR3 has 14 amino acids, counting both end residues. Germline assignment: CDR1 SQVTM and CDR2 ANQGSEA.

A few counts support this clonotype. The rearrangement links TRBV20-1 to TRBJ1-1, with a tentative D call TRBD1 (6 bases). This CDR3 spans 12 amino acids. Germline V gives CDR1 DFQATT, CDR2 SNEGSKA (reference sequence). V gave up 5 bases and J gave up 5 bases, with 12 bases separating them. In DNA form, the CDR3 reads TGCAGTGCTCACAGGGATCAGACTGAAGCTTTCTTT. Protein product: CSAHRDQTEAFF.

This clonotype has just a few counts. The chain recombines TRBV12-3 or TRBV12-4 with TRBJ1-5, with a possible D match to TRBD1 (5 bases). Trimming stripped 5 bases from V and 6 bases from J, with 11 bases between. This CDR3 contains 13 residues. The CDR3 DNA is TGTGCCAGCAGTCGGGGCCACGGTCAGCCCCAGCATTTT. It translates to CASSRGHGQPQHF.

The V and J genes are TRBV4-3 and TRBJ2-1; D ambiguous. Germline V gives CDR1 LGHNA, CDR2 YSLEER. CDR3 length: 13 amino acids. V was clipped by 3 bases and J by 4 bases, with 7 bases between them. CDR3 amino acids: CASSQESYNEQFF. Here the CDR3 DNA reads TGCGCCAGCAGCCAGGAATCGTACAATGAGCAGTTCTTC.

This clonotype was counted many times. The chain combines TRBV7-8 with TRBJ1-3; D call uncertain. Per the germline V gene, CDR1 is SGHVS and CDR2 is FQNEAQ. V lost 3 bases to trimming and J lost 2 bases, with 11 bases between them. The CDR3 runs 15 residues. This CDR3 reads CASSFQNYAGNTIYF. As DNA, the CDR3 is TGTGCCAGCAGCTTTCAGAACTACGCTGGAAACACCATATATTTT.